This entry lists 20 T cell receptor beta chains sequenced from one sample in a study of blood T cell repertoires in COVID-19. The repertoire was sequenced with immunoSEQ multiplex PCR; TCRdb's copy has only in-frame clones and lacks some. The sample shows some 250,000 clones, approximately 84% of them seen only once. Specimen: peripheral blood. All receptors come from a woman in her thirties who had recovered from COVID-19.

This sequence joins TRBV21-1 and TRBJ2-3; TRBD2 is the table's D call and was not checked against the DNA. TRBV21-1 represents a pseudogene. The CDR3 sequence is 15 residues long. Here the CDR3 reads CASSKRRRTLNTQYF. CDR3 DNA sequence: TGTGCCAGCAGCAAACGCCGTAGGACTCTTAATACGCAGTATTTT.

The chain couples TRBV2 to TRBJ1-2, with unresolved D. Trimming left V 2 bases short and J 5 bases short, with 18 bases between. The CDR3 length is 16 residues. Germline CDR1 SNHLY, CDR2 FYNNEI. CDR3 amino acids: CASSEQLASMEYGYTF. The CDR3 DNA reads as TGTGCCAGCAGTGAACAGTTAGCTTCTATGGAGTATGGCTACACCTTC. Based on the CDR3 plus reference TRBV2 and TRBJ1-2, the full variable domain is EPEVTQTPSHQVTQMGQEVILRCVPISNHLYFYWYRQILGQKVEFLVSFYNNEISEKSEIFDDQFSVERPDGSNFTLKIRSTKLEDSAMYFCASSEQLASMEYGYTFGSGTRLTVV.

This chain joins TRBV5-1 and TRBJ1-2, with TRBD1 identical over 9 bases. With V trimmed by 6 bases and J by 5 bases, 8 bases remained unmatched. The length of the CDR3 is 14 residues. Germline V CDR1 and CDR2: SGHRS, YFSETQ. For the CDR3, the DNA is TGCGCCAGCACCACGGACAGGGGCGGGTATGGCTACACCTTC. Its translation: CASTTDRGGYGYTF.

J is TRBJ2-7 and V is TRBV12-3 or TRBV12-4, with TRBD1 identical over 9 bases. The CDR3 spans 13 residues. J lost 5 bases, V lost 4 bases, and 3 bases had no gene match. In nucleotides, the CDR3 is TGTGCCAGCAGTTGGACAGGGGTTAACGAGCAGTACTTC. Amino acid sequence: CASSWTGVNEQYF.

The chain uses TRBV7-2 and TRBJ2-2; 14 bases agree with TRBD2. CDR1 is SGHTA, CDR2 FQGNSA, per germline. V gave up 5 bases and J gave up 6 bases; unmatched junction bases: 11. The CDR3 extends over 18 amino acids. In nucleotides, the CDR3 is TGTGCCAGCAGCCCGCGACTAGCGGGGGGGCCGAGTGCCGGGGAGCTGTTTTTT. Protein: CASSPRLAGGPSAGELFF.

This clone was seen once. The V and J genes are TRBV9 and TRBJ2-7; TRBD1 is a possible D gene (5 bases). The CDR3 sequence is 14 residues long. V lost 4 bases, J lost 5 bases, and 16 bases lay in between. The germline V gene has CDR1 SGDLS and CDR2 YYNGEE. The CDR3 protein is CASSSRAYDNEQYF. CDR3 sequence (DNA): TGTGCCAGCAGCTCCAGGGCCTACGATAACGAGCAGTACTTC.

This rearrangement joins TRBV25-1 to TRBJ1-2, with 9 nucleotides matching TRBD1. Looked up from germline, CDR1 is MGHDK and CDR2 is SYGVNS. The CDR3 extends over 14 amino acids. The V gene end was trimmed by 2 bases and the J gene end by 8 bases; junction bases not matched to a gene: 6. The CDR3 DNA is TGTGCCAGCAGTGAAAGGGTGACAGGGGGAGGCTACACCTTC. Translated, it gives CASSERVTGGGYTF.

The CDR3 nucleotides read TGCGCCAGCAGCCAGGGACAGGGCTACAATGAGCAGTTCTTC. Residues: CASSQGQGYNEQFF. The chain carries TRBV5-1 and TRBJ2-1; 9 nucleotides match TRBD1. With V trimmed by 4 bases and J by 3 bases, 2 bases remained unmatched. CDR1 SGHRS and CDR2 YFSETQ come from the germline V gene. This CDR3 contains 14 residues.

The genes are TRBV12-3 or TRBV12-4 and TRBJ2-3; no definite D call. V gave up 6 bases and J gave up 10 bases, with 11 bases separating them. The CDR3 is 11 residues long. The CDR3 here is CASSSNGPQYF. In DNA, the CDR3 is TGTGCCAGCAGCTCAAACGGTCCGCAGTATTTT.

V is TRBV3-1 (or the pseudogene TRBV3-2) and J is TRBJ2-3; 9 positions agree with TRBD1. CDR1 LGHDT and CDR2 YNNKEL come from the germline V gene (reference sequence). V gave up 4 bases and J gave up 2 bases; unmatched junction bases: 4. The CDR3 sequence is 15 residues long. DNA of the CDR3: TGTGCCAGCAGCCGGGACAGGGTGTCCACAGATACGCAGTATTTT. Encoded protein: CASSRDRVSTDTQYF.

The gene calls are TRBV2 and TRBJ2-7; D uncertain. V lost 2 bases to trimming and J lost 3 bases, with 5 bases between them. Per germline, CDR1 SNHLY and CDR2 FYNNEI. This CDR3 has 12 amino acids. CDR3: CASSEQDYEQYF. CDR3 nucleotide sequence: TGTGCCAGCAGTGAACAGGACTACGAGCAGTACTTC.

The rearrangement joins TRBV27 to TRBJ1-6; 7 bases align to TRBD1. The CDR3 runs to 14 residues. The V and J ends lost 4 bases and 6 bases, in that order; junction bases with no gene match: 3. Germline V gene sequence: CDR1 MNHEY, CDR2 SMNVEV (reference sequence). The CDR3 DNA reads as TGTGCCAGCAGTTGGGGACAGCTTAATTCACCCCTCCACTTT. Its translation is CASSWGQLNSPLHF.

The rearrangement joins TRBV7-9 to TRBJ1-1; tentative D call: TRBD1 (6 bases). CDR1 SEHNR and CDR2 FQNEAQ come from the germline V gene (reference sequence). This CDR3 spans 15 amino acids. Trimming took off 1 base at V and 10 bases at J, with 19 bases between the two ends. CDR3 sequence (DNA): TGTGCCAGCAGCTTAGGCTCAAACCGGGACATGGGAGCTTTCTTT. Amino acid sequence: CASSLGSNRDMGAFF. Drawing the rest from reference TRBV7-9 and TRBJ1-1, the complete variable domain is DTGVSQNPRHKITKRGQNVTFRCDPISEHNRLYWYRQTLGQGPEFLTYFQNEAQLEKSRLLSDRFSAERPKGSFSTLEIQRTEQGDSAMYLCASSLGSNRDMGAFFGQGTRLTVV.

The chain combines TRBV5-1 with TRBJ2-5, with D tentatively TRBD1 (6 bases). The ends were cut back, 6 bases at V and 1 base at J, with 19 bases in the middle. The CDR3 runs to 16 residues. The germline CDR1 and CDR2 sequences are SGHRS and YFSETQ. The CDR3 is CASKEEQGHPQETQYF. The CDR3 bases are TGCGCCAGCAAGGAGGAACAGGGTCATCCCCAAGAGACCCAGTACTTC.

V and J are TRBV19 and TRBJ2-1; possible D gene TRBD2, 5 bases. Trimming stripped 1 base from V and 3 bases from J, with 7 bases between. Per germline, CDR1 LNHDA and CDR2 SQIVND (reference sequence). The CDR3 covers 14 residues. CDR3 sequence reads: CASSIVSDYNEQFF. The CDR3 coding sequence is TGTGCCAGTAGTATAGTTAGCGACTACAATGAGCAGTTCTTC.

The chain combines TRBV28 with TRBJ1-2; D gene unclear. CDR3 length: 11 amino acids. The germline gives CDR1 MDHEN, CDR2 SYDVKM. Trimming left V 8 bases short and J 7 bases short, with 11 bases between. The CDR3 DNA reads as TGTGCCAGCGGGCCAGCAGCTGGCTACACCTTC. It is translated as CASGPAAGYTF.

This clone was counted between two and nine times. The chain couples TRBV3-1 (or the pseudogene TRBV3-2) to TRBJ1-2; TRBD1 agrees at 7 bases. V was clipped by 10 bases and J by 6 bases; unmatched bases: 8. The germline V gene has CDR1 LGHDT and CDR2 YNNKEL (reference sequence). The CDR3 runs 12 residues. The DNA for the CDR3 is TGTGCCATCAAACAGGGGAATAATGGCTACACCTTC. It is translated as CAIKQGNNGYTF.

This clone was counted a single time. In nucleotides, the CDR3 is TGCGCCAGCAGCCCAACCCCAGGGGACAGGGAGTTCTTC. Translated, it gives CASSPTPGDREFF. V gene TRBV5-1 combines with J gene TRBJ2-1; 9 nucleotides agree with TRBD1. J gave up 14 bases and V 4 bases, and 10 bases lay outside the gene matches. The CDR3 loop spans 13 amino acids. From germline, CDR1 is SGHRS and CDR2 YFSETQ.

The rearrangement links TRBV7-9 to TRBJ2-1; 10 nucleotides match TRBD2. The CDR3 is 16 residues long. Unmatched junction bases numbered 6, after V lost 5 bases and J lost 2 bases. Looked up from germline, CDR1 is SEHNR and CDR2 is FQNEAQ (reference sequence). The CDR3 loop is CASSSGSGGAYNEQFF. The CDR3 nucleotides read TGTGCCAGCAGCAGCGGGAGCGGGGGGGCCTACAATGAGCAGTTCTTC.

The chain uses TRBV15 and TRBJ2-5, with a possible D match to TRBD1 (5 bases). The V gene lost 3 bases and the J gene lost 9 bases, with 17 bases spanning the gap. The CDR3 sequence is 14 residues long. Germline V lookup: CDR1 LNHNV, CDR2 YYDKDF (reference sequence). CDR3 sequence (DNA): TGTGCCACCAGCAGGATAAGGGGCCGGGCGGCCCAGTACTTC. Amino acid sequence: CATSRIRGRAAQYF.